The 20 T cell receptor beta chains below come from one sample, sequenced in a study of blood T cell repertoires in COVID-19. Only in-frame clones appear in the TCRdb table, and some are missing; sequencing was by immunoSEQ multiplex PCR. The sample consists of approximately 250,000 clones, approximately 88% of them appearing once. Material: PBMCs or T cells enriched from blood (not recorded which). These receptors were obtained from a woman between 40 and 50 years old with acute COVID-19.

The CDR3 DNA follows: TGCAGCGTTGAAGAGCGGCACCTTGGCTACACCTTC. It translates to CSVEERHLGYTF. The V gene is TRBV29-1, the J gene TRBJ1-2; D unresolved. This CDR3 comprises 12 residues. The V and J ends lost 0 bases and 7 bases respectively, with 9 bases between them. In germline, CDR1 is SQVTM, CDR2 ANQGSEA.

With regard to this clone: At one of its ends the junction is not consistent with the germline gene, which may arise from a read error. J is TRBJ1-1 and V is TRBV7-7; D gene unclear. In germline, CDR1 is SSHAT, CDR2 FNYEAQ (reference sequence). The CDR3 extends over 13 amino acids. CDR3: CASSLDGYSEAFF. The CDR3 nucleotides are TGTGCTAGCAGCTTAGACGGTTACTCTGAAGCTTTCTTT.

V is TRBV7-3 and J is TRBJ2-2, with D possibly matching TRBD2 (5 bases). The CDR3 loop spans 14 amino acids. CDR1 and CDR2 from the germline V gene are SGHTA and FQGTGA. V lost 4 bases and J lost 0, with 6 bases in between. The CDR3 loop is CASSYGTNTGELFF. CDR3 DNA sequence: TGTGCCAGCAGCTACGGGACGAACACCGGGGAGCTGTTTTTT.

V usage is TRBV9 and J usage is TRBJ2-1; D unresolved. Germline V CDR1 and CDR2: SGDLS, YYNGEE. Trimming shortened V by 3 bases and J by 4 bases, and 17 bases separated the two germline ends. The CDR3 loop spans 16 amino acids. The CDR3 DNA follows: TGTGCCAGCAGCGCCGGCTTATGGAGCGTTTACAATGAGCAGTTCTTC. It specifies CASSAGLWSVYNEQFF.

The rearrangement links TRBV6-5 to TRBJ1-5, with 7 positions matching TRBD1. The CDR3 is made up of 15 amino acids. The germline CDR1 and CDR2 sequences are MNHEY and SVGAGI. Trimming removed 6 bases from V and 1 base from J; junction bases left unmatched: 6. In DNA form, the CDR3 reads TGTGCCAGCAGGCGACAGGGCTCAAGCAATCAGCCCCAGCATTTT. Translated, it gives CASRRQGSSNQPQHF.

This clone was observed a few times. The chain carries TRBV7-3 and TRBJ2-1; weak D call: TRBD2 (5 bases). Germline V CDR1 and CDR2: SGHTA, FQGTGA. Trimming cost V 1 base and J 5 bases, with 12 bases left between them. CDR3 size: 15 residues. The CDR3 loop is CASSLSPGFDNEQFF. The DNA for the CDR3 is TGTGCCAGCAGCTTAAGCCCGGGATTCGACAATGAGCAGTTCTTC.

This rearrangement joins TRBV7-9 to TRBJ1-2, with D perhaps matching TRBD1 (5 bases). Germline CDR1 reads SEHNR; CDR2 reads FQNEAQ (reference sequence). The CDR3 runs 13 residues. V was trimmed by 1 base and J by 7 bases, leaving 10 bases between them. The CDR3 nucleotides read TGTGCCAGCAGCTTAGTAGGGGTAGTTGGCTACACCTTC. Its translation: CASSLVGVVGYTF. Supplemented by reference TRBV7-9 and TRBJ1-2, the full variable domain reads DTGVSQNPRHKITKRGQNVTFRCDPISEHNRLYWYRQTLGQGPEFLTYFQNEAQLEKSRLLSDRFSAERPKGSFSTLEIQRTEQGDSAMYLCASSLVGVVGYTFGSGTRLTVV.

V and J are TRBV14 and TRBJ2-1; the match to TRBD2 covers 13 bases. Germline V gene data show CDR1 as SGHDN and CDR2 as FVKESK. V was clipped by 4 bases and J by 5 bases; unmatched bases: 2. The CDR3 consists of 15 residues. CDR3: CASSPGTSGDNEQFF. CDR3 DNA: TGTGCCAGCAGCCCGGGGACTAGCGGGGACAATGAGCAGTTCTTC.

CDR3 in amino acids: CASSMSWTIQETQYF. Here the CDR3 DNA reads TGTGCCAGTAGTATGTCATGGACTATCCAAGAGACCCAGTACTTC. V gene TRBV19 combines with J gene TRBJ2-5, with D tentatively TRBD2 (6 bases). Germline lookup yields CDR1 LNHDA and CDR2 SQIVND (reference sequence). Trimming left V 3 bases short and J 1 base short, with 12 bases between. This CDR3 contains 15 residues.

This sequence joins TRBV15 and TRBJ2-3, with D tentatively TRBD2 (6 bases). Deletions cut 0 bases from V and 0 bases from J, with 13 bases between. The V gene's germline CDR1 is LNHNV and CDR2 YYDKDF (reference sequence). The CDR3 extends over 17 amino acids. CDR3 protein: CATSRDYSGTSTDTQYF. CDR3 DNA: TGTGCCACCAGCAGAGATTATAGCGGCACTAGCACAGATACGCAGTATTTT.

The V and J genes are TRBV14 and TRBJ2-1, with D possibly TRBD2 on 5 matching bases. V was shortened by 2 bases and J by 0 bases, with 11 bases between the two germline ends. The CDR3 extends over 16 amino acids. Per germline, CDR1 SGHDN and CDR2 FVKESK. The CDR3 region is CASSQRLQSSYNEQFF. In DNA, the CDR3 is TGTGCCAGCAGCCAAAGACTACAAAGCTCCTACAATGAGCAGTTCTTC.

The rearrangement uses TRBV2 and TRBJ2-3; D is possibly TRBD1 (6 bases). The germline CDR1 and CDR2 sequences are SNHLY and FYNNEI. V was trimmed by 5 bases and J by 2 bases, leaving 17 bases between them. The CDR3 is made up of 16 amino acids. In DNA form, the CDR3 reads TGTGCCAGCAGTCTACTAGGGGGAGAAGACACAGATACGCAGTATTTT. It is translated as CASSLLGGEDTDTQYF. Filled out from reference TRBV2 and TRBJ2-3, the complete variable domain reads EPEVTQTPSHQVTQMGQEVILRCVPISNHLYFYWYRQILGQKVEFLVSFYNNEISEKSEIFDDQFSVERPDGSNFTLKIRSTKLEDSAMYFCASSLLGGEDTDTQYFGPGTRLTVL.

V usage is TRBV5-4 and J usage is TRBJ2-7; D not certain. V was pared by 2 bases and J by 2 bases, with 8 bases between. This CDR3 spans 13 amino acids. CDR1 and CDR2 (germline): SGHNT, YYREEE (reference sequence). CDR3 residues: CASSFMGTYEQYV. CDR3 sequence (DNA): TGTGCCAGCAGCTTTATGGGCACCTACGAGCAGTACGTC.

The chain recombines TRBV19 with TRBJ1-2, with 7 bases fitting TRBD1. The length of the CDR3 is 13 residues. With V trimmed by 3 bases and J by 4 bases, 2 bases remained unmatched. Germline V gene data show CDR1 as LNHDA and CDR2 as SQIVND (reference sequence). CDR3 sequence reads: CASSMTGSYGYTF. CDR3 in DNA: TGTGCCAGTAGTATGACAGGGAGCTATGGCTACACCTTC.

The CDR3 loop reads CASSLYYEQYF. DNA of the CDR3: TGTGCCAGCAGTTTGTATTACGAGCAGTACTTC. The chain combines TRBV12-3 or TRBV12-4 with TRBJ2-7, with D hard to call. V lost 3 bases and J lost 4, with 4 bases in between. This CDR3 has 11 amino acids.

This CDR3 reads CASSALGGAGSYEQYF. In DNA, the CDR3 is TGTGCCAGCAGCGCCCTAGGCGGTGCCGGCTCCTACGAGCAGTACTTC. The chain links TRBV28 to TRBJ2-7; D is undetermined. Trimming stripped 6 bases from V and 0 bases from J, with 18 bases between. CDR1 is MDHEN, CDR2 SYDVKM, per germline. The CDR3 has 16 residues.

This chain links TRBV5-4 with TRBJ1-1; perhaps TRBD1 as D (5 bases). Germline lookup yields CDR1 SGHNT and CDR2 YYREEE (reference sequence). The CDR3 spans 16 residues. Trimming shortened V by 4 bases and J by 1 base, and 17 bases separated the two germline ends. The CDR3 is CASSVITGDPNTEAFF. The CDR3 bases are TGTGCCAGCAGCGTAATAACAGGAGATCCGAACACTGAAGCTTTCTTT.

A word on this clone: This sample includes further DNA sequences coding for the same CDR3. J is TRBJ1-2 and V is TRBV6-5; TRBD1 matches 9 bases. The length of the CDR3 is 13 residues. Germline-derived CDR1 and CDR2 are MNHEY and SVGAGI. V lost 7 bases to trimming and J lost 3 bases; unmatched junction nucleotides: 3. CDR3 residues: CASTRTGDYGYTF. The CDR3, as DNA: TGTGCCAGCACAAGGACAGGGGACTATGGCTACACCTTC.

This clone was recorded only once. V usage is TRBV19 and J usage is TRBJ2-3, with 8 positions matching TRBD2. Germline V gives CDR1 LNHDA, CDR2 SQIVND (reference sequence). The CDR3 sequence is 15 residues long. The junction had 6 bases not matched to a gene; V was cut back by 3 bases and J by 4 bases. CDR3: CASSIGPGGSDTQYF. CDR3 coding DNA: TGTGCCAGTAGTATTGGTCCGGGAGGGTCAGATACGCAGTATTTT.

This clone has just a few counts. The chain joins TRBV4-2 to TRBJ2-1; 9 bases line up with TRBD2. This CDR3 is built from 17 residues. The ends lost 0 bases at V and 8 bases at J; junction bases unmatched: 11. Germline CDR1 reads LGHNA; CDR2 reads YNFKEQ. The CDR3 DNA follows: TGTGCCAGCAGCCAAGAACTGATAGCGGGAGTGCAGGATGAGCAGTTCTTC. The encoded protein is CASSQELIAGVQDEQFF.